A selection of T cell receptor beta chains follows, all from one sample in a study of cytomegalovirus exposure and HLA in healthy donors. Clones were read by immunoSEQ multiplex PCR, and TCRdb kept only the in-frame ones, dropping some. The table gives 70,000 or so clones; the top ten clones make up 4.5% to 6% of it. The sample comprised PBMCs. These receptors came from a man aged 40-50 years in good health and CMV-seronegative. The conserved cysteine and the conserved F or W are not part of the CDR3 here. The D gene is left open where the match is weak.

j_call: TRBJ1-1
d_call: TRBD1
v_call: TRBV7-9
cdr3_aa: ASNGGQGRPEAF

j_call: TRBJ1-1
d_call: TRBD1
v_call: TRBV19
cdr3_aa: ASSNPGQGLQNTEAF

j_call: TRBJ1-5
d_call: TRBD1
v_call: TRBV6-5
cdr3_aa: ASSNDRGSNQPQH

j_call: TRBJ2-5
d_call: NA
v_call: TRBV19
cdr3_aa: ASSGYVGAQETQY

j_call: TRBJ2-3
d_call: TRBD2
v_call: TRBV28
cdr3_aa: ASSSTSVYTDTQY

j_call: TRBJ2-2
d_call: TRBD2
v_call: TRBV7-6
cdr3_aa: ASSPRTSLTGELF

j_call: TRBJ1-6
d_call: NA
v_call: TRBV30
cdr3_aa: AWSVTSPLH

j_call: TRBJ1-4
d_call: NA
v_call: TRBV28
cdr3_aa: ASSGSATNEKLF

j_call: TRBJ1-1
d_call: NA
v_call: TRBV30
cdr3_aa: AWSVLSAEAF

j_call: TRBJ1-6
d_call: TRBD1
v_call: TRBV5-1
cdr3_aa: ASSLGQGRNSPLH

j_call: TRBJ1-1
d_call: NA
v_call: TRBV25-1
cdr3_aa: ASSGIVGAATEAF

j_call: TRBJ2-2
d_call: TRBD1
v_call: TRBV30
cdr3_aa: AWRDSGTGETGELF

j_call: TRBJ1-1
d_call: NA
v_call: TRBV7-9
cdr3_aa: ASSLLAGDEAF

j_call: TRBJ1-6
d_call: NA
v_call: TRBV30
cdr3_aa: AWMEGMIGSPLH

j_call: TRBJ2-1
d_call: TRBD2
v_call: TRBV5-1
cdr3_aa: ASNSLASGGVNYNEQF

j_call: TRBJ1-6
d_call: NA
v_call: TRBV4-1
cdr3_aa: ASSASGTGNSPLH

j_call: TRBJ2-5
d_call: TRBD2
v_call: TRBV6-1
cdr3_aa: ASSPGGWETQY

j_call: TRBJ2-5
d_call: NA
v_call: TRBV9
cdr3_aa: ASSAQETQY

j_call: TRBJ1-5
d_call: NA
v_call: TRBV7-2
cdr3_aa: ASSSTGIANQPQH

j_call: TRBJ1-1
d_call: NA
v_call: TRBV19
cdr3_aa: ASNHPGGGITEAF

j_call: TRBJ1-3
d_call: TRBD1
v_call: TRBV28
cdr3_aa: ASRPYTGDNTIY

j_call: TRBJ1-3
d_call: NA
v_call: TRBV9
cdr3_aa: ASSASGASGNTIY

j_call: TRBJ2-7
d_call: NA
v_call: TRBV15
cdr3_aa: ATSRDSPYEQY

j_call: TRBJ1-2
d_call: NA
v_call: TRBV27
cdr3_aa: ASSLRGNYGYT

j_call: TRBJ1-4
d_call: NA
v_call: TRBV5-8
cdr3_aa: ASSLVNRINEKLF

j_call: TRBJ2-2
d_call: TRBD1
v_call: TRBV2
cdr3_aa: ASRETGEAGELF

j_call: TRBJ1-4
d_call: NA
v_call: TRBV9
cdr3_aa: ASSGPLNEKLF

j_call: TRBJ1-1
d_call: NA
v_call: TRBV19
cdr3_aa: ASSFRGSPF

j_call: TRBJ2-7
d_call: NA
v_call: TRBV5-4
cdr3_aa: ASIPPGAGLSYEQY

j_call: TRBJ2-7
d_call: TRBD2
v_call: TRBV11-3
cdr3_aa: ASSLGTSGRDLTYEQY

j_call: TRBJ2-3
d_call: TRBD1
v_call: TRBV19
cdr3_aa: ASSGWDRAPTDTQY

j_call: TRBJ1-3
d_call: NA
v_call: TRBV19
cdr3_aa: ASSIGGSRPGNTIY

j_call: TRBJ1-1
d_call: NA
v_call: TRBV5-1
cdr3_aa: ASSLLGVSVTEAF

j_call: TRBJ2-4
d_call: NA
v_call: TRBV28
cdr3_aa: ATNGENIQY

j_call: TRBJ2-5
d_call: TRBD1
v_call: TRBV4-1
cdr3_aa: ASSQPPDRGRGLETQY

j_call: TRBJ2-7
d_call: TRBD1
v_call: TRBV9
cdr3_aa: ASSETGNYEQY

j_call: TRBJ1-2
d_call: NA
v_call: TRBV5-1
cdr3_aa: ASSSLTGSDYGYT

j_call: TRBJ1-3
d_call: NA
v_call: TRBV6-5
cdr3_aa: ASSTRTSSIY

j_call: TRBJ2-7
d_call: TRBD1
v_call: TRBV10-1
cdr3_aa: ASSEEPGQSSYEQY

j_call: TRBJ1-5
d_call: TRBD1
v_call: TRBV7-2
cdr3_aa: ASSLRQGDQPQH